A selection of T cell receptor beta chains follows, all from one sample in a study of blood T cells in healthy people across ages. Using its own MiXCR run on the 5' RACE reads, TCRdb lists one record per CDR3 protein. Counted here are around 1,800,000 distinct CDR3 sequences, about two fifths occurring once; the ten biggest clones make up roughly 23%. Input material: blood. The source is a human donor in good health. Both conserved end residues are part of each CDR3. The order of the fields is V gene, D gene, clone size, J gene, CDR3 DNA, CDR3 protein. The D gene is left open where the match is weak. Size is omitted from some rows. Given values are once, few, many or a class for expanded clones.

V gene: TRBV9; D gene: .; clone size: .; J gene: TRBJ2-2; CDR3 DNA: TGTGCCAGCAGCGTAGGGAGGGGTCCGACCGGGGAGCTGTTTTTT; CDR3 protein: CASSVGRGPTGELFF
V gene: TRBV5-1; D gene: .; clone size: few; J gene: TRBJ2-3; CDR3 DNA: TGCGCCAGCAGCTCCGGGACTCGCAGCACAGATACGCAGTATTTT; CDR3 protein: CASSSGTRSTDTQYF
V gene: TRBV13; D gene: .; clone size: .; J gene: TRBJ1-1; CDR3 DNA: TGTGCCAGCACCGTGGAGGGGAACACTGAAGCTTTCTTT; CDR3 protein: CASTVEGNTEAFF
V gene: TRBV11-1; D gene: TRBD2; clone size: .; J gene: TRBJ2-5; CDR3 DNA: TGTGCCAGCAGCTCCGGGACTAGGAGCGGGGAGACCCAGTACTTC; CDR3 protein: CASSSGTRSGETQYF
V gene: TRBV7-3; D gene: .; clone size: few; J gene: TRBJ1-1; CDR3 DNA: TGTGCCAGCAGCTTTAACGAGGTAAAGGTAGACACTGAAGCTTTCTTT; CDR3 protein: CASSFNEVKVDTEAFF
V gene: TRBV5-1; D gene: .; clone size: few; J gene: TRBJ2-5; CDR3 DNA: TGCGCCAGCAGCTCTGCAGGGACAACGGGGACCCAGTACTTC; CDR3 protein: CASSSAGTTGTQYF
V gene: TRBV9; D gene: .; clone size: few; J gene: TRBJ2-7; CDR3 DNA: TGTGCCAGCAGCCAGATTCCTAGAGCCGAGCAGTACTTC; CDR3 protein: CASSQIPRAEQYF
V gene: TRBV7-2; D gene: .; clone size: few; J gene: TRBJ1-5; CDR3 DNA: TGTGCCAGCAGCCCCGCGGGGCCGAATCAGCCCCAGCATTTT; CDR3 protein: CASSPAGPNQPQHF
V gene: TRBV18; D gene: .; clone size: .; J gene: TRBJ2-7; CDR3 DNA: TGTGCCAGCTCGCCGTCCATGGGACTTAACTACGAGCAGTACTTC; CDR3 protein: CASSPSMGLNYEQYF
V gene: TRBV29-1; D gene: .; clone size: few; J gene: TRBJ2-1; CDR3 DNA: TGCAGCGTTGGGTCCAGAAGCTCCTACAATGAGCAGTTCTTC; CDR3 protein: CSVGSRSSYNEQFF